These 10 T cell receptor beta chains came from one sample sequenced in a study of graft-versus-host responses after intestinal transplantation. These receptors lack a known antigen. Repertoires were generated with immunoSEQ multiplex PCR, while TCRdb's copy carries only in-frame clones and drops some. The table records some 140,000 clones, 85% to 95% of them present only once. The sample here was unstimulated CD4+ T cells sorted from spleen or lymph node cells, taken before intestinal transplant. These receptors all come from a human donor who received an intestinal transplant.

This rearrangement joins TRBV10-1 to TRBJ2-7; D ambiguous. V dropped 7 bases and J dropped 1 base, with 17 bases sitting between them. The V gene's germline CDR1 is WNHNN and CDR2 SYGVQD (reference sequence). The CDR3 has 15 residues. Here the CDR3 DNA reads TGCGCCAGCACCCTCACGGCAGGCGAATCCTACGAGCAGTACTTC. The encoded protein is CASTLTAGESYEQYF.

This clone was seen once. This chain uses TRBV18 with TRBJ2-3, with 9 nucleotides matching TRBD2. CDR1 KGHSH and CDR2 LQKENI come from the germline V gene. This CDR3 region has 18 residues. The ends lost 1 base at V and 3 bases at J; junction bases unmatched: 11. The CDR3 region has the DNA TGTGCCAGCTCACCACTGAGCGGGGGGCCACAGGGGACAGATACGCAGTATTTT. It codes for CASSPLSGGPQGTDTQYF.

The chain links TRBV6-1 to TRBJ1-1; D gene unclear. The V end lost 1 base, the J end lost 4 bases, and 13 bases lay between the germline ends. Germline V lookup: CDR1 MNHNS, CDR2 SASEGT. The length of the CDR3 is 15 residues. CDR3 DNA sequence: TGTGCCAGCAGTGAAGTTTTGAGAAGGTTCACTGAAGCTTTCTTT. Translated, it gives CASSEVLRRFTEAFF.

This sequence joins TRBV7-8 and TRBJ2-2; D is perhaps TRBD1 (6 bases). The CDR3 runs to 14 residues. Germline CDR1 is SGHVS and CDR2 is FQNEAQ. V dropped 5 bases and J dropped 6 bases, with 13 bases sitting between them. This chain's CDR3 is CASSADRIAGELFF. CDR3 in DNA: TGTGCCAGCAGCGCCGACAGGATCGCCGGGGAGCTGTTTTTT.

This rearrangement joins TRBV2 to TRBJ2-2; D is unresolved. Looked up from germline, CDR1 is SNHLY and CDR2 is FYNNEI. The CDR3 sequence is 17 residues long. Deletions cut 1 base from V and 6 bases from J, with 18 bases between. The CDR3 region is CASSEDLPGVGAGELFF. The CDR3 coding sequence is TGTGCCAGCAGTGAAGATTTACCCGGCGTCGGTGCCGGGGAGCTGTTTTTT.

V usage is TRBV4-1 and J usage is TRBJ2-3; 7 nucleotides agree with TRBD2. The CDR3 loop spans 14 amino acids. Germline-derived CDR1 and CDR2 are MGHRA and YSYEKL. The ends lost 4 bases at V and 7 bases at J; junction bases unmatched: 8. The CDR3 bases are TGCGCCAGCAGCCCCGGGACTACCTCGAATACGCAGTATTTT. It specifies CASSPGTTSNTQYF.

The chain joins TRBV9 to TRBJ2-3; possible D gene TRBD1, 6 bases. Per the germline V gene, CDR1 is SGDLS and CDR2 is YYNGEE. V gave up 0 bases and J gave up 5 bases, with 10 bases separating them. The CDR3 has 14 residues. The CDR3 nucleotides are TGTGCCAGCAGCGTAGGACAGGTCCAAGATACGCAGTATTTT. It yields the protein CASSVGQVQDTQYF. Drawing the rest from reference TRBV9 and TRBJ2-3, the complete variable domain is DSGVTQTPKHLITATGQRVTLRCSPRSGDLSVYWYQQSLDQGLQFLIQYYNGEERAKGNILERFSAQQFPDLHSELNLSSLELGDSALYFCASSVGQVQDTQYFGPGTRLTVL.

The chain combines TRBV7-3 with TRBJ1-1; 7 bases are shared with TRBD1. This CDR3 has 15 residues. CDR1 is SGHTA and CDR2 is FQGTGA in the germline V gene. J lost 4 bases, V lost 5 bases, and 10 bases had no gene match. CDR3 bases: TGTGCCAGCAGCCTACATCGGACAGGCCTCACTGAAGCTTTCTTT. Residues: CASSLHRTGLTEAFF.

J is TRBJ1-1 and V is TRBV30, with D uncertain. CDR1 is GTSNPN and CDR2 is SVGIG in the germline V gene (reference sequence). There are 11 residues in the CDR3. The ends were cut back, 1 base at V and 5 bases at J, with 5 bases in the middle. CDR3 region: CAWSAVTEAFF. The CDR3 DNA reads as TGTGCCTGGAGTGCGGTGACTGAAGCTTTCTTT.

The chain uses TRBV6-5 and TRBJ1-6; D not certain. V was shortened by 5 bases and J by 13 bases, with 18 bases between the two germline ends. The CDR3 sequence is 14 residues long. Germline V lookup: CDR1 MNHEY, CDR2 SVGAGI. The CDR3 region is CASSIDIPESPLHF. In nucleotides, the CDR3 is TGTGCCAGCAGTATAGACATCCCCGAATCTCCCCTCCACTTT.